This section outlines one T cell receptor beta chain sequence together with its context. The antigen remains unidentified. The CDR3 runs to 13 residues. Trimming removed 8 bases from V and 1 base from J, with 11 bases in between. CDR1 and CDR2 (germline): WSHSY, SAAADI. The sample is drawn from a study of T-cell memory formation after mild COVID-19. Background on the study: TCR clusters were mostly donor specific.

5'RACE with constant-segment primers built TCRalpha and TCRbeta cDNA libraries with UMIs. Each CDR3 protein gets one entry after TCRdb re-called the 5' RACE reads with MiXCR. In the table there are around 340,000 distinct CDR3 sequences, under 15% of which are singletons. Points from the study as a whole: Nothing showed for sure that second-wave clones peaking on day 37 were SARS-CoV-2 specific.

Sequences were obtained from PBMCs or a T cell subset sorted from them (not recorded which). The V gene is TRBV10-2, the J gene TRBJ1-2; no reliable D call. The origin of this receptor is a man aged 18 to 30 who had mild COVID-19 (a few samples of this study predate the infection). Cell type and time point are not known. The CDR3 sequence is CASSDGINYGYTF. CDR3 in DNA: TGCGCCAGCTCGGACGGGATTAACTATGGCTACACCTTC.